Listed below are T cell receptor beta chains from one sample, sequenced in a study of blood T cell repertoires in COVID-19. Some clones are missing from TCRdb's copy, which holds only in-frame ones; the method was immunoSEQ multiplex PCR. The sample lists roughly 49,000 clones, 65% to 85% occurring once. Sequenced sample: peripheral blood. These receptors all come from a man aged 35-49 years with acute or convalescent COVID-19. Both conserved end residues are part of each CDR3. The D gene is left open where the match is weak. The size field is filled for only some rows; it gives once, few, many or a size class.

>TRBJ2-2|.|TRBV3-1/TRBV3-2|.|14
CASSQEMSGGELFF
TGTGCCAGCAGCCAAGAGATGTCGGGCGGGGAGCTGTTTTTT
>TRBJ1-4|.|TRBV24-1|.|16
CATSDHAGSTNEKLFF
TGTGCCACCAGTGACCATGCGGGCTCTACTAATGAAAAACTGTTTTTT
>TRBJ2-2|TRBD1|TRBV6-6|.|14
CASSRQGRPGELFF
TGTGCCAGCAGTAGACAGGGGAGGCCCGGGGAGCTGTTTTTT
>TRBJ1-2|TRBD1|TRBV4-1|.|17
CASSQGGRGRTGLGYTF
TGCGCCAGCAGCCAAGGGGGCAGGGGGCGAACTGGTTTAGGCTACACCTTC
>TRBJ1-5|.|TRBV27|.|16
CASRPRDGYSNQPQHF
TGTGCCAGCAGGCCCAGGGATGGGTATAGCAATCAGCCCCAGCATTTT
>TRBJ1-5|TRBD1|TRBV2|.|14
CASSPGQVSQPQHF
TGTGCCAGCAGCCCCGGACAGGTGTCTCAGCCCCAGCATTTT
>TRBJ1-1|TRBD1|TRBV6-5|.|15
CASRVFETGDTEAFF
TGTGCCAGCAGGGTTTTCGAGACAGGGGATACTGAAGCTTTCTTT
>TRBJ1-1|.|TRBV5-1|.|14
CASSLLGGNTEAFF
TGCGCCAGCAGCTTGCTTGGAGGGAACACTGAAGCTTTCTTT
>TRBJ2-1|.|TRBV7-2|.|15
CASSLSGGGVLEQFF
TGTGCCAGCAGCCTCAGCGGAGGGGGGGTACTAGAGCAGTTCTTC
>TRBJ2-7|TRBD2|TRBV6-5|.|15
CASSYSRGSFYEQYF
TGTGCCAGCAGTTACTCCCGCGGGAGTTTCTACGAGCAGTACTTC
>TRBJ1-2|.|TRBV10-3|.|14
CAIRAGGRSEGYTF
TGTGCCATCAGGGCGGGGGGCAGGTCGGAAGGCTACACCTTC
>TRBJ2-5|TRBD1|TRBV5-5|.|14
CASSPTGTLGTQYF
TGTGCCAGCAGTCCGACAGGGACCCTTGGGACCCAGTACTTC
>TRBJ1-2|.|TRBV24-1|.|14
CATSDGGGAYSYTF
TGTGCCACCAGTGATGGCGGCGGAGCCTATAGCTACACCTTC
>TRBJ1-1|.|TRBV5-3|.|14
CARSLEQGNTEAFF
TGTGCCAGAAGCTTGGAACAGGGGAACACTGAAGCTTTCTTT
>TRBJ1-5|.|TRBV14|.|13
CASSQDEGHPQHF
TGTGCCAGCAGCCAAGATGAGGGACACCCCCAGCATTTT
>TRBJ2-2|.|TRBV3-1/TRBV3-2|few|14
CASSQRYTGGELFF
TGTGCCAGCAGCCAACGATATACCGGCGGGGAGCTGTTTTTT
>TRBJ1-4|.|TRBV4-1|.|16
CASSQVTSGNGEKLFF
TGCGCCAGCAGCCAAGTCACTTCAGGGAATGGGGAAAAACTGTTTTTT
>TRBJ1-5|.|TRBV6-5|once|12
CASRDTSIPQHF
TGTGCCAGCCGGGACACCTCAATTCCCCAGCATTTT
>TRBJ2-2|TRBD2|TRBV29-1|.|16
CSVEVFSGGLTGELFF
TGCAGCGTTGAAGTCTTCTCGGGAGGGCTGACCGGGGAGCTGTTTTTT
>TRBJ2-1|TRBD2|TRBV11-2|.|15
CASSLGTGGAGEQFF
TGTGCCAGCAGCTTAGGAACCGGGGGGGCGGGTGAGCAGTTCTTC
>TRBJ2-1|TRBD2|TRBV9|.|15
CASSVEDSGSNEQFF
TGTGCCAGCAGCGTAGAGGATAGCGGGTCAAATGAGCAGTTCTTC
>TRBJ2-2|.|TRBV7-7|once|14
CASSLAAFTGELFF
TGTGCCAGCAGCTTAGCGGCCTTCACCGGGGAGCTGTTTTTT
>TRBJ1-5|.|TRBV2|.|14
CASSSQGGNQPQHF
TGTGCCAGCAGTTCTCAGGGTGGCAATCAGCCCCAGCATTTT
>TRBJ1-2|TRBD1|TRBV12-3/TRBV12-4|.|13
CASSFGTGVGYTF
TGTGCCAGCAGTTTCGGGACAGGGGTCGGCTACACCTTC
>TRBJ2-1|TRBD2|TRBV24-1|once|18
CATSDSFRLAGRESEQFF
TGTGCCACCAGTGATTCTTTCAGACTAGCGGGACGGGAAAGTGAGCAGTTCTTC
>TRBJ1-2|TRBD1|TRBV6-5|few|15
CASSLFRQGDYGYTF
TGTGCCAGCAGTCTTTTCCGACAGGGAGATTATGGCTACACCTTC
>TRBJ1-2|.|TRBV27|.|12
CASRSLQGGYTF
TGTGCCAGCAGGTCCCTCCAGGGGGGCTACACCTTC
>TRBJ2-5|TRBD1|TRBV2|few|13
CASRPGQGGTQYF
TGTGCCAGCAGACCCGGACAGGGTGGAACCCAGTACTTC